Listed below are T cell receptor beta chains from one sample, sequenced in a study of PD-L1 blockade in urothelial cancer. TCRdb keeps only in-frame clones here, not all; method: immunoSEQ multiplex PCR. The table includes 90,000 or so clones, nearly 90% detected once. This specimen was PBMCs, taken around atezolizumab (anti-PD-L1) treatment. The receptors were gathered from a man aged 60-69 years with urothelial cancer. CDR3s include the opening cysteine and the closing phenylalanine or tryptophan. Each record gives: J gene, V gene, CDR3 protein.

TRBJ1-3,TRBV9,CASSVADSPPSGNTIYF
TRBJ2-7,TRBV10-1,CASSVTGGFEQYF
TRBJ1-6,TRBV2,CATDSTGANSPLHF
TRBJ2-5,TRBV14,CASSQLLTGFETQYF
TRBJ2-5,TRBV14,CASSQGNWRGETQYF
TRBJ2-1,TRBV15,CATSRFTGLAGEQFF
TRBJ2-3,TRBV19,CASAEGGLGTDTQYF
TRBJ2-7,TRBV5-1,CASSLRPDYEQYF
TRBJ1-1,TRBV7-3,CASSSGQPYTEAFF
TRBJ2-5,TRBV7-2,CASSFNQGQETQYF
TRBJ2-3,TRBV5-4,CASSGLGTQYF
TRBJ2-7,TRBV7-2,CASSRTGGSYEQYF
TRBJ1-3,TRBV5-1,CASSLETARNTIYF
TRBJ1-6,TRBV30,CASSGQGFSPLHF
TRBJ1-2,TRBV5-1,CASSLGTGESYGYTF
TRBJ2-7,TRBV28,CASSFRYEQYF
TRBJ1-5,TRBV19,CASSRASSTSNQPQHF
TRBJ1-5,TRBV6-1,CASSTTGTGVQPQHF